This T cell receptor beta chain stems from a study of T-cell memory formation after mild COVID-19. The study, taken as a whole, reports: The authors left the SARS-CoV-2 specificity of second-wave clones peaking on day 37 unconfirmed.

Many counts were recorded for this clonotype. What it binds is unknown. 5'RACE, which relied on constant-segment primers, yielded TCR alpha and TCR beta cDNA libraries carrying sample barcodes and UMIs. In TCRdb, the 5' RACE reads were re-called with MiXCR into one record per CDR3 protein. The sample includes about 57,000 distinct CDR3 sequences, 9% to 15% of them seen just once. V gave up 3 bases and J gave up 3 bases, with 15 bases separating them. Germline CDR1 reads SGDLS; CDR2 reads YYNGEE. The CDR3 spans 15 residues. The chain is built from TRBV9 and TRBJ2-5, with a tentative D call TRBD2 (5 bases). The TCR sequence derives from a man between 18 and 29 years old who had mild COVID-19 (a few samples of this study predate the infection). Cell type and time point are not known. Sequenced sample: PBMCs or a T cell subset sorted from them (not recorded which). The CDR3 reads CASSARGLVEETQYF. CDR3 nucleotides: TGTGCCAGCAGCGCCCGTGGACTGGTCGAAGAGACCCAGTACTTC.